This T cell receptor beta chain was found in a study of CDR3 diversity in severe acne. TCRdb ran MiXCR on the PCR reads and lists one entry per CDR3 protein. The sample lists tens of thousands of distinct CDR3 sequences, 45% to 60% seen once, with over 11% in the top ten. The CDR3 loop spans 16 amino acids. Trimming took 5 bases from V and 4 from J; bases not matched to a gene: 13. Germline V gene data show CDR1 as LGHNT and CDR2 as FRNRAP. At least ten counts were recorded for this clonotype. The receptor was derived from a male donor in good health, without acne. The chain links TRBV12-5 to TRBJ2-5, with 7 bases fitting TRBD2. The material sequenced was blood. CDR3 amino acids: CASGTWEGSGRETQYF. CDR3 coding DNA: TGTGCTAGTGGTACGTGGGAGGGTTCGGGCCGAGAGACCCAGTACTTC.